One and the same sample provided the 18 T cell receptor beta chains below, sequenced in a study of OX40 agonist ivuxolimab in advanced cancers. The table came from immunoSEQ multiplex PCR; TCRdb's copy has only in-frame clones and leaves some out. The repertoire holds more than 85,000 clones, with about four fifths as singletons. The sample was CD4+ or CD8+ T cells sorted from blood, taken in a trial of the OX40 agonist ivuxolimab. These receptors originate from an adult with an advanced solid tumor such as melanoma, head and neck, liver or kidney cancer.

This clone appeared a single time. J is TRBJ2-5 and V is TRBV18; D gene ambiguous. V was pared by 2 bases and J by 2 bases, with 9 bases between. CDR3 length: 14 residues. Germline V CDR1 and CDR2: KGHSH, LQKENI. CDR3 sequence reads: CASSPEDPQETQYF. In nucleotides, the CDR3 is TGTGCCAGCTCACCAGAAGATCCTCAAGAGACCCAGTACTTC.

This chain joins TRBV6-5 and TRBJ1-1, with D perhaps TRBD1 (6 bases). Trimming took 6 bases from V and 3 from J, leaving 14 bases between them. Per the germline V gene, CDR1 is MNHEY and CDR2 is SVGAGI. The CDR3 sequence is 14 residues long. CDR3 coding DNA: TGTGCCAGCAGCAACGGCAGGGGCCACACTGAAGCTTTCTTT. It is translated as CASSNGRGHTEAFF.

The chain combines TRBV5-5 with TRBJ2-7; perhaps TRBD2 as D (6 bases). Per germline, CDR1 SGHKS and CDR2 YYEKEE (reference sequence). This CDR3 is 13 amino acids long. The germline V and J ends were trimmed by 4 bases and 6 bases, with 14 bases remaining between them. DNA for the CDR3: TGTGCCAGCAGCATACCGGGACTCCTCGAGCAGTACTTC. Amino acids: CASSIPGLLEQYF. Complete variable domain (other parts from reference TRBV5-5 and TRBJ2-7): DAGVTQSPTHLIKTRGQQVTLRCSPISGHKSVSWYQQVLGQGPQFIFQYYEKEERGRGNFPDRFSARQFPNYSSELNVNALLLGDSALYLCASSIPGLLEQYFGPGTRLTVT.

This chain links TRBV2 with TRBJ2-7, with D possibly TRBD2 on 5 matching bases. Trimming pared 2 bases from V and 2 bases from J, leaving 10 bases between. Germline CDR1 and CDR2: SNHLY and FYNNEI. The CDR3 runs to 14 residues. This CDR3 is CASSESLGAYEQYF. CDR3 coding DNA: TGTGCCAGCAGTGAATCACTAGGTGCCTACGAGCAGTACTTC.

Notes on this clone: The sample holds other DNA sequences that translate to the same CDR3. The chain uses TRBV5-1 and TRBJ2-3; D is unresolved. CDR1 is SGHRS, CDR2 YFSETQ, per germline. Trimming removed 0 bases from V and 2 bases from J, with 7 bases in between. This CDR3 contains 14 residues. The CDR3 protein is CASSLATNTDTQYF. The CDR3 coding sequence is TGCGCCAGCAGCTTGGCCACCAACACAGATACGCAGTATTTT.

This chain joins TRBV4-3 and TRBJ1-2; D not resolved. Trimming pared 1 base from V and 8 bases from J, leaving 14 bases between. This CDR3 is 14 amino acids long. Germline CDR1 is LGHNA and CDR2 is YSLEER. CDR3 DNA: TGCGCCAGCAGCCAAGGGGCGAACCCAGTGGGCTACACCTTC. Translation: CASSQGANPVGYTF.

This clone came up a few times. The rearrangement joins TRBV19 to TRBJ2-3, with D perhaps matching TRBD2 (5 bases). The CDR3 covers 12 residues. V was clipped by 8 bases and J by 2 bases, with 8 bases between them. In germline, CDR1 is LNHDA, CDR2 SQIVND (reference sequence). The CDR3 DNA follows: TGTGCCAGTGACGGGGACACAGATACGCAGTATTTT. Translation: CASDGDTDTQYF.

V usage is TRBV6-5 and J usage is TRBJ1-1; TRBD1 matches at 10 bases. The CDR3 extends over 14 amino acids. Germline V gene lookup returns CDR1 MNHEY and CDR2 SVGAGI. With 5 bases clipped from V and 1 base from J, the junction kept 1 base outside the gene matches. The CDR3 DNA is TGTGCCAGCAGTCGGGACAGGGGGAACACTGAAGCTTTCTTT. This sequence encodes CASSRDRGNTEAFF.

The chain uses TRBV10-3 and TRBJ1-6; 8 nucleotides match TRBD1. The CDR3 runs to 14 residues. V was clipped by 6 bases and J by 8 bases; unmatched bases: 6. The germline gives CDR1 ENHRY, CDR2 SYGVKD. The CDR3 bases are TGTGCCATCAGGAGGACAGGGAAGGATTCACCCCTCCACTTT. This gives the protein CAIRRTGKDSPLHF.

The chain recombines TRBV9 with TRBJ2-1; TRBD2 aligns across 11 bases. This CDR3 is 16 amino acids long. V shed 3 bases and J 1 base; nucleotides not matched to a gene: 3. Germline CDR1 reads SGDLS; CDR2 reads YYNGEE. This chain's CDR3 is CASSELAGESYNEQFF. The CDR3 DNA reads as TGTGCCAGCAGCGAACTAGCGGGAGAGTCCTACAATGAGCAGTTCTTC. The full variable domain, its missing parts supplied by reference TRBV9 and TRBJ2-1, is DSGVTQTPKHLITATGQRVTLRCSPRSGDLSVYWYQQSLDQGLQFLIQYYNGEERAKGNILERFSAQQFPDLHSELNLSSLELGDSALYFCASSELAGESYNEQFFGPGTRLTVL.

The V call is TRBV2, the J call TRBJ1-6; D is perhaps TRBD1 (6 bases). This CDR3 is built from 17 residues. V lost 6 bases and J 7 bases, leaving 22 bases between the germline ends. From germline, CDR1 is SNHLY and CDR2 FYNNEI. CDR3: CASREIRRAGDNSPLHF. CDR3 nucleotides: TGTGCCAGCAGGGAGATAAGGAGGGCAGGGGACAATTCACCCCTCCACTTT.

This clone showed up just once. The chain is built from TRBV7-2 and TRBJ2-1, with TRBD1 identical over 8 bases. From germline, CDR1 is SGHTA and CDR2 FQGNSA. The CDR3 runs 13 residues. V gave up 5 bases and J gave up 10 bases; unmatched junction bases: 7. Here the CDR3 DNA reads TGTGCCAGCAGCCCCGGACAGGGTAGGGAGCAGTTCTTC. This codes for CASSPGQGREQFF.

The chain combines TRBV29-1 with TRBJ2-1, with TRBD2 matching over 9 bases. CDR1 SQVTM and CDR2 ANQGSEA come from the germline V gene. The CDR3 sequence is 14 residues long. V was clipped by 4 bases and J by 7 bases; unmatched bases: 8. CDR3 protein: CSVVKREEGNEQFF. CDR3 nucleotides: TGCAGCGTTGTCAAGCGGGAGGAGGGGAATGAGCAGTTCTTC.

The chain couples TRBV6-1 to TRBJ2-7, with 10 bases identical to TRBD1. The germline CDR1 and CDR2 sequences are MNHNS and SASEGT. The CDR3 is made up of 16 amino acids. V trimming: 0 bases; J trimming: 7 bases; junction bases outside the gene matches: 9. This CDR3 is CASSEAPFGTGDEQYF. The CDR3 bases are TGTGCCAGCAGTGAAGCGCCCTTCGGGACAGGGGATGAGCAGTACTTC.

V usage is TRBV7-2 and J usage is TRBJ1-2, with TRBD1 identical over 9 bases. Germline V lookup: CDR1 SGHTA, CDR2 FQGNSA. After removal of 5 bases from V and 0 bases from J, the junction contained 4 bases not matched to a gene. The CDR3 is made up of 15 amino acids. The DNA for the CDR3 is TGTGCCAGCAGCCCCCGGGACAGGGCTAACTATGGCTACACCTTC. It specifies CASSPRDRANYGYTF.

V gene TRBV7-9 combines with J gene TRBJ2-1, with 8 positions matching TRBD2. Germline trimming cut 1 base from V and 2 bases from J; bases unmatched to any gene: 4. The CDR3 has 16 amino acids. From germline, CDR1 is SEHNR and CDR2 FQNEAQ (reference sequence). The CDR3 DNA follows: TGTGCCAGCAGCTTAGGTAGCGGGAACGCCTACAATGAGCAGTTCTTC. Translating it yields CASSLGSGNAYNEQFF.

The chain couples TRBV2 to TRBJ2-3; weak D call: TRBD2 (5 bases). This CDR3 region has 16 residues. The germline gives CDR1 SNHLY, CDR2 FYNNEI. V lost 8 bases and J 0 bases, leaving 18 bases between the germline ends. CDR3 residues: CASHQRAHASTDTQYF. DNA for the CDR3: TGTGCCAGCCACCAGAGGGCGCATGCTAGCACAGATACGCAGTATTTT.

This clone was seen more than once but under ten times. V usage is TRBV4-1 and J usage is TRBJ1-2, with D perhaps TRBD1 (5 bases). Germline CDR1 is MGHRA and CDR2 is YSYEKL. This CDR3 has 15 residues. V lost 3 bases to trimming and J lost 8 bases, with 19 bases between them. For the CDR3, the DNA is TGCGCCAGCAGCCATGGACCAGGACAAGGAGGAGGCTACACCTTC. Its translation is CASSHGPGQGGGYTF.